These 29 T cell receptor beta chains were all obtained from the same sample, sequenced in a study of T cells in Graves' hyperthyroidism and ophthalmopathy. The TCR beta CDR3 regions underwent amplification using RNA transcripts as the source. First-round RT-PCR of the TCR CDR3 relied on the HTBI primer set. TCRdb re-derived calls from the multiplex PCR reads in MiXCR, one entry per CDR3 protein. This repertoire shows around 200,000 distinct CDR3 sequences, about 18% found once; its top ten account for 25% to 35%. The sample comprised blood. The receptor source for this set is a woman between 50 and 59 years old with Graves' hyperthyroidism.

The sample holds many counts of this clonotype. This chain joins TRBV6-1 and TRBJ1-1; D remains ambiguous. Germline CDR1 reads MNHNS; CDR2 reads SASEGT. Trimming shortened V by 6 bases and J by 8 bases, and 13 bases separated the two germline ends. The CDR3 is 12 residues long. The CDR3 reads CASSLPRQEAFF. CDR3 nucleotide sequence: TGTGCCAGCAGCCTACCCCGGCAGGAAGCTTTCTTT.

The rearrangement uses TRBV12-5 and TRBJ1-5; D is possibly TRBD1 (5 bases). Germline lookup yields CDR1 LGHNT and CDR2 FRNRAP. V lost 0 bases, J lost 4 bases, and 7 bases lay in between. This CDR3 comprises 14 residues. CDR3 protein: CASGLVRGNQPQHF. In DNA form, the CDR3 reads TGTGCTAGTGGTTTGGTACGGGGGAATCAGCCCCAGCATTTT.

This chain joins TRBV2 and TRBJ2-3; D is possibly TRBD1 or TRBD2 (6 bases each). CDR1 and CDR2 from the germline V gene are SNHLY and FYNNEI. The CDR3 runs 17 residues. V lost 8 bases to trimming and J lost 2 bases, with 23 bases between them. The CDR3 bases are TGTGCCAGCGGAGGGGGACTCTTCCGGACAGTCACAGATACGCAGTATTTT. Translation gives CASGGGLFRTVTDTQYF.

This clonotype was found many times. The rearrangement joins TRBV2 to TRBJ2-5, with D maybe TRBD2 (5 bases). The CDR3 covers 16 residues. Deletions cut 4 bases from V and 4 bases from J, with 19 bases between. Per germline, CDR1 SNHLY and CDR2 FYNNEI. The CDR3 sequence: CASSAKRWTAGETQYF. CDR3 in DNA: TGTGCCAGCAGTGCCAAGAGATGGACCGCGGGAGAGACCCAGTACTTC.

This clonotype was seen at least ten times. The chain recombines TRBV27 with TRBJ2-1; the D gene is possibly TRBD1 (6 bases). V lost 7 bases, J lost 8 bases, and 15 bases lay in between. This CDR3 is 13 amino acids long. The V gene's germline CDR1 is MNHEY and CDR2 SMNVEV (reference sequence). CDR3 DNA: TGTGCCAGCACTCCCACAGGGTGGGATGAGCAGTTCTTC. This sequence encodes CASTPTGWDEQFF.

This clonotype has ten or more counts. The chain combines TRBV20-1 with TRBJ1-5; possibly TRBD1 for D (6 bases). CDR1 DFQATT and CDR2 SNEGSKA come from the germline V gene (reference sequence). The CDR3 consists of 14 residues. V was cut by 7 bases and J by 8 bases, with 21 bases left in between. CDR3: CSVQWGQADEPQHF. CDR3 coding DNA: TGCAGTGTTCAGTGGGGGCAGGCCGACGAGCCCCAGCATTTT.

This clonotype has at least ten counts. The chain combines TRBV5-1 with TRBJ2-2; D possibly matches TRBD1 or TRBD2 (5 bases each). V lost 2 bases, J lost 0 bases, and 11 bases lay in between. The CDR3 extends over 16 amino acids. Looked up from germline, CDR1 is SGHRS and CDR2 is YFSETQ. The CDR3 loop reads CASSFSSGPNTGELFF. The DNA of the CDR3 is TGCGCCAGCAGCTTCTCTTCGGGGCCGAACACCGGGGAGCTGTTTTTT.

This clonotype was seen ten or more times. CDR3 residues: CASKLTSGTYEQYF. CDR3 in DNA: TGTGCCAGTAAGCTGACTAGCGGTACCTACGAGCAGTACTTC. The chain employs TRBV19 and TRBJ2-7, with 9 bases identical to TRBD2. Trimming cost V 7 bases and J 2 bases; bases outside gene matches: 6. CDR3 size: 14 residues. Germline CDR1 LNHDA, CDR2 SQIVND (reference sequence).

The chain recombines TRBV28 with TRBJ2-6, with D unresolved. Germline V gene data show CDR1 as MDHEN and CDR2 as SYDVKM. With 3 bases removed from V and 0 bases from J, the gap between germline ends came to 6 bases. The CDR3 runs to 15 residues. CDR3: CASSFLGSGANVLTF. The CDR3 DNA follows: TGTGCCAGCAGTTTCCTCGGCTCTGGGGCCAACGTCCTGACTTTC.

The chain couples TRBV11-3 to TRBJ2-5, with 14 positions matching TRBD2. Unmatched junction bases numbered 6, after V lost 4 bases and J lost 2 bases. In germline, CDR1 is SGHNT, CDR2 YENEEA. The CDR3 extends over 17 amino acids. The CDR3, as DNA: TGTGCCAGCAGCTCAAGTCGACTAGCGGGGGGGCAAGAGACCCAGTACTTC. Protein: CASSSSRLAGGQETQYF.

This clonotype was counted ten times or more. The chain couples TRBV5-1 to TRBJ2-1; 12 nucleotides align to TRBD2. The ends lost 1 base at V and 10 bases at J; junction bases unmatched: 15. The CDR3 has 18 amino acids. Per germline, CDR1 SGHRS and CDR2 YFSETQ. The CDR3 sequence: CASSLRSLRTSGAVEQFF. The CDR3 DNA reads TGCGCCAGCAGCTTGAGATCATTGAGGACTAGCGGGGCGGTGGAGCAGTTCTTC.

Only a few counts were recorded for this clonotype. CDR3 nucleotides: TGTGCCAGCAGCCAAGGGAGGACAGGCCCGGATACGCAGTATTTT. Its protein is CASSQGRTGPDTQYF. V is TRBV14 and J is TRBJ2-3; 7 bases fit TRBD1. The V segment lost 1 base and the J segment 6 bases; nucleotides outside the gene matches: 7. The V gene's germline CDR1 is SGHDN and CDR2 FVKESK. The CDR3 loop spans 15 amino acids. Complete variable domain (other parts from reference TRBV14 and TRBJ2-3): EAGVTQFPSHSVIEKGQTVTLRCDPISGHDNLYWYRRVMGKEIKFLLHFVKESKQDESGMPNNRFLAERTGGTYSTLKVQPAELEDSGVYFCASSQGRTGPDTQYFGPGTRLTVL.

The chain joins TRBV5-1 to TRBJ2-3; 7 positions agree with TRBD1. The germline CDR1 and CDR2 sequences are SGHRS and YFSETQ. V shed 4 bases, J shed 2 bases, and the junction held 10 bases outside the gene matches. The length of the CDR3 is 16 residues. The CDR3 DNA reads as TGCGCCAGCAGCACTGGGACAGCAAGTCTCACAGATACGCAGTATTTT. Amino acids: CASSTGTASLTDTQYF.

There are many counts of this clonotype. J is TRBJ1-1 and V is TRBV20-1, with TRBD1 as a possible D gene (6 bases). The CDR3 consists of 13 residues. V gave up 3 bases and J gave up 5 bases, with 13 bases separating them. From germline, CDR1 is DFQATT and CDR2 SNEGSKA (reference sequence). CDR3 in amino acids: CSASRGSRTEAFF. The CDR3 nucleotides are TGCAGTGCTAGTAGGGGGTCTAGGACTGAAGCTTTCTTT.

This clonotype was seen many times. CDR3 in amino acids: CASSLFAAGRVQETQYF. CDR3 coding DNA: TGTGCCAGCAGTTTATTCGCGGCAGGGAGGGTCCAAGAGACCCAGTACTTC. The genes are TRBV27 and TRBJ2-5, with 7 bases lining up with TRBD2. The CDR3 has 17 amino acids. With V trimmed by 1 base and J by 1 base, 9 bases remained unmatched. Germline CDR1 MNHEY, CDR2 SMNVEV (reference sequence).

In its sample, this clonotype was seen many times. The chain carries TRBV7-2 and TRBJ2-7; TRBD1 aligns across 7 bases. The CDR3 consists of 15 residues. V dropped 5 bases and J dropped 0; count of bases not matched to a gene: 7. Germline CDR1 is SGHTA and CDR2 is FQGNSA. CDR3 residues: CASSPAGTVSYEQYF. CDR3 sequence (DNA): TGTGCCAGCAGCCCCGCCGGGACAGTCTCCTACGAGCAGTACTTC.

This clonotype was picked up many times. V gene TRBV18 combines with J gene TRBJ2-5; TRBD2 might be the D (6 bases). V lost 3 bases and J 2 bases, leaving 13 bases between the germline ends. From germline, CDR1 is KGHSH and CDR2 LQKENI. The CDR3 covers 15 residues. CDR3 nucleotide sequence: TGTGCCAGCTCACCTGGGGGAGGAGTACAAGAGACCCAGTACTTC. It specifies CASSPGGGVQETQYF.

This chain joins TRBV12-3 or TRBV12-4 and TRBJ2-7; 7 nucleotides line up with TRBD1. The CDR3 has 12 amino acids. V dropped 5 bases and J dropped 6; count of bases not matched to a gene: 4. The CDR3 sequence: CASSPGGTEQYF. DNA of the CDR3: TGTGCCAGCAGTCCAGGGGGAACCGAGCAGTACTTC.

This clonotype was seen repeatedly, ten times or more. This rearrangement joins TRBV28 to TRBJ2-7; 16 positions match TRBD2. The germline V gene has CDR1 MDHEN and CDR2 SYDVKM. Germline trimming cut 8 bases from V and 3 bases from J; bases unmatched to any gene: 16. The CDR3 is 19 residues long. DNA of the CDR3: TGTGCCAGCCTCGGCTCCTTCGGGACTAGCGGGGGGGAATACTACGAGCAGTACTTC. As protein: CASLGSFGTSGGEYYEQYF.

At least ten counts were recorded for this clonotype. This chain uses TRBV12-5 with TRBJ2-3; D unclear. Germline V CDR1 and CDR2: LGHNT, FRNRAP. CDR3 length equals 15 residues. V lost 0 bases and J 2 bases, leaving 9 bases between the germline ends. The CDR3 sequence: CASGLVGNPTDTQYF. The CDR3 DNA sequence: TGTGCTAGTGGTTTGGTCGGAAATCCCACAGATACGCAGTATTTT.

Turning to this clonotype: This could be a read error, since a much larger clone is one nucleotide away. The rearrangement links TRBV7-9 to TRBJ2-5; TRBD1 agrees at 7 bases. V lost 5 bases and J lost 4; bases outside the gene matches: 7. The CDR3 is made up of 14 amino acids. The germline V gene encodes CDR1 SEHNR and CDR2 FQNEAQ (reference sequence). CDR3 sequence: CASSQQGSIETQYF. The CDR3, as DNA: TGTGCCAGCAGCCAACAGGGGTCTATAGAGACCCAGTACTTC.

This clonotype was seen many times. The chain joins TRBV20-1 to TRBJ1-1; D gene ambiguous. The CDR3 spans 12 residues. Germline V lookup: CDR1 DFQATT, CDR2 SNEGSKA (reference sequence). Trimming removed 6 bases at V and 1 base at J, with 9 bases between. CDR3 coding DNA: TGCAGTGCCCCCCGGACGAACACTGAAGCTTTCTTT. Its protein is CSAPRTNTEAFF.

This clonotype was detected many times. The rearrangement joins TRBV2 to TRBJ1-2; D is perhaps TRBD1 (6 bases). Per the germline V gene, CDR1 is SNHLY and CDR2 is FYNNEI. V was clipped by 6 bases and J by 0 bases, with 11 bases between them. The CDR3 length is 14 residues. Here the CDR3 reads CASSRTVANYGYTF. CDR3 DNA: TGTGCCAGCAGCAGGACAGTAGCTAACTATGGCTACACCTTC.

This clonotype has only a few counts. V is TRBV9 and J is TRBJ1-4; 9 positions match TRBD1. CDR1 is SGDLS and CDR2 is YYNGEE in the germline V gene. J gave up 2 bases and V 3 bases, and 8 bases lay outside the gene matches. The CDR3 is 17 residues long. CDR3 bases: TGTGCCAGCAGCGCAGCGGGACAGGGAGGCACTAATGAAAAACTGTTTTTT. Translating it yields CASSAAGQGGTNEKLFF.

This clonotype has ten or more counts. V and J are TRBV19 and TRBJ1-4; possibly TRBD1 for D (6 bases). The CDR3 is 14 residues long. V was shortened by 3 bases and J by 5 bases, with 10 bases between the two germline ends. Germline CDR1 and CDR2: LNHDA and SQIVND (reference sequence). The CDR3, as DNA: TGTGCCAGTAGTATCGGGGGGCCGAATGAAAAACTGTTTTTT. Translated: CASSIGGPNEKLFF.

This clonotype was observed many times. The rearrangement links TRBV7-8 to TRBJ1-5; unclear D gene. Germline loops: CDR1 SGHVS, CDR2 FQNEAQ. The CDR3 loop spans 15 amino acids. Trimming left V 2 bases short and J 1 base short, with 9 bases between. DNA of the CDR3: TGTGCCAGCAGCTTATTGGGCCACAGCAATCAGCCCCAGCATTTT. Amino acid sequence: CASSLLGHSNQPQHF.

Details on this clonotype: An end of the junction does not agree with germline; a read error may underlie this. The genes are TRBV7-7 and TRBJ2-5; possible D gene TRBD1, 6 bases. Germline values: CDR1 SSHAT, CDR2 FNYEAQ (reference sequence). The CDR3 runs to 14 residues. The CDR3 DNA sequence: TGTGCTAGCAGCCCGACAGGAGAGAAGGAGACCCAGTACTTC. Residues: CASSPTGEKETQYF.

In its sample, this clonotype was seen many times. The V call is TRBV6-5, the J call TRBJ1-1; perhaps TRBD1 as D (5 bases). Germline CDR1 is MNHEY and CDR2 is SVGAGI. Trimming took 4 bases from V and 2 from J, leaving 20 bases between them. The length of the CDR3 is 17 residues. This chain's CDR3 is CASSFSLFQGRNTEAFF. The CDR3 coding sequence is TGTGCCAGCAGTTTCTCCCTTTTTCAGGGCCGAAACACTGAAGCTTTCTTT.

At least ten counts were recorded for this clonotype. The V gene is TRBV9, the J gene TRBJ2-7; D gene unclear. Trimming stripped 0 bases from V and 4 bases from J, with 14 bases between. This CDR3 contains 15 residues. CDR1 and CDR2 (germline): SGDLS, YYNGEE. CDR3 sequence (DNA): TGTGCCAGCAGCGTAGCTCCGAAACCAGTGTACGAGCAGTACTTC. It is translated as CASSVAPKPVYEQYF.